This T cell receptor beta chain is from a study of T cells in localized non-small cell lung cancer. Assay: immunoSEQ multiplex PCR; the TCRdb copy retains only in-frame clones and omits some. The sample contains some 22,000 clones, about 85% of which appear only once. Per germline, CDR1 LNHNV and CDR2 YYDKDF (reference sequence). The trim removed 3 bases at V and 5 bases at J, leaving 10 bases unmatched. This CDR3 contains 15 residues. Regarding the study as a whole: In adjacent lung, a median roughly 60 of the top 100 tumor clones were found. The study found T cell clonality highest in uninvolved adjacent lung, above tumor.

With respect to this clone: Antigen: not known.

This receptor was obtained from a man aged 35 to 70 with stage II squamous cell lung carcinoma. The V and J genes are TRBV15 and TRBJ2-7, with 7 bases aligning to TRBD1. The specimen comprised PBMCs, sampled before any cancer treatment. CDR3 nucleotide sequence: TGTGCCACCAGCAGCTCCGGCCGACAGGGTGACGAGCAGTACTTC. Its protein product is CATSSSGRQGDEQYF.